Each of the 31 T cell receptor beta chains below was sequenced from the same sample in a study of T cells after yellow fever vaccination. One entry per CDR3 protein results from TCRdb running MiXCR on the 5' RACE reads. This sample has more than 95,000 distinct CDR3 sequences; roughly 15% occur once, and the top ten carry roughly 43%. This specimen was CD8+ T cells sorted from PBMCs, taken 5 days after the yellow fever booster vaccination. The receptors here all came from a man between 18 and 35 years old who received the YFV17D yellow fever vaccine.

This clonotype showed up just a few times. The gene calls are TRBV2 and TRBJ2-1; D perhaps matches TRBD1 (8 bases). This CDR3 is 14 amino acids long. The germline V and J ends were trimmed by 11 bases and 6 bases, with 20 bases remaining between them. CDR1 and CDR2 (germline): SNHLY, FYNNEI. The DNA for the CDR3 is TGTGCCGGGATTACAGGGGGGGGTAGCAATGAGCAGTTCTTC. It is translated as CAGITGGGSNEQFF. The full variable domain, its missing parts supplied by reference TRBV2 and TRBJ2-1, is EPEVTQTPSHQVTQMGQEVILRCVPISNHLYFYWYRQILGQKVEFLVSFYNNEISEKSEIFDDQFSVERPDGSNFTLKIRSTKLEDSAMYFCAGITGGGSNEQFFGPGTRLTVL.

J is TRBJ1-1 and V is TRBV4-1; D is ambiguous. This CDR3 has 12 residues. V was trimmed by 9 bases and J by 3 bases, leaving 11 bases between them. CDR1 is MGHRA, CDR2 YSYEKL, per germline. CDR3 sequence reads: CASGGEDTEAFF. The DNA for the CDR3 is TGCGCCAGTGGCGGGGAGGACACTGAAGCTTTCTTT.

This clonotype has only a few counts. The CDR3 region is CASSQTGGPQETQYF. CDR3 in DNA: TGTGCCAGCAGTCAGACAGGGGGGCCCCAAGAGACCCAGTACTTC. V usage is TRBV12-3 or TRBV12-4 and J usage is TRBJ2-5; 9 bases map to TRBD1. Trimming cost V 5 bases and J 1 base; bases outside gene matches: 5. The CDR3 is 15 residues long.

This clonotype was counted a few times. The rearrangement uses TRBV6-2 or TRBV6-3 and TRBJ2-3; D is possibly TRBD1 (5 bases). The length of the CDR3 is 13 residues. V dropped 0 bases and J dropped 6 bases, with 7 bases sitting between them. Germline loops: CDR1 MNHEY, CDR2 SVGEGT. The CDR3 protein is CASSYSPGDTQYF. The CDR3 nucleotides read TGTGCCAGCAGTTACTCGCCAGGGGATACGCAGTATTTT.

The gene calls are TRBV6-2 or TRBV6-3 and TRBJ2-2; D is perhaps TRBD1 or TRBD2 (5 bases each). The CDR3 sequence is 16 residues long. The V gene lost 6 bases and the J gene lost 0 bases, with 14 bases spanning the gap. In germline, CDR1 is MNHEY, CDR2 SVGEGT. For the CDR3, the DNA is TGTGCCAGCAGCCAGAGGGGAGACCCGAACACCGGGGAGCTGTTTTTT. It specifies CASSQRGDPNTGELFF.

The chain joins TRBV7-9 to TRBJ2-6, with D unresolved. Germline V CDR1 and CDR2: SEHNR, FQNEAQ (reference sequence). Trimming stripped 3 bases from V and 1 base from J, with 4 bases between. The CDR3 extends over 14 amino acids. The CDR3 nucleotides read TGTGCCAGCAGCTTTAGATCTGGGGCCAACGTCCTGACTTTC. Its protein product is CASSFRSGANVLTF.

This rearrangement joins TRBV6-1 to TRBJ1-5; 9 positions agree with TRBD1. The V segment lost 7 bases and the J segment 1 base; nucleotides outside the gene matches: 8. The CDR3 runs to 16 residues. Per the germline V gene, CDR1 is MNHNS and CDR2 is SASEGT. CDR3 sequence: CASNTGGYSSNQPQHF. DNA of the CDR3: TGTGCCAGCAACACAGGGGGCTATTCGAGCAATCAGCCCCAGCATTTT.

Concerning this clonotype: A much larger clone lies a single base off, so this may be a read error. V gene TRBV7-3 combines with J gene TRBJ2-3; D ambiguous. The CDR3 loop spans 13 amino acids. V was trimmed by 5 bases and J by 1 base, leaving 7 bases between them. The V gene's germline CDR1 is SGHTA and CDR2 FQGTGA. The CDR3 region has the DNA TGTGCCAGCAGCCAACCTTGCACAGATACGCAGTATTTT. Translation gives CASSQPCTDTQYF.

This rearrangement joins TRBV4-2 to TRBJ1-1; no firm D call. The CDR3 is 15 residues long. Germline-derived CDR1 and CDR2 are LGHNA and YNFKEQ. V was pared by 0 bases and J by 0 bases, with 8 bases between. The CDR3 loop is CASSQDRGMNTEAFF. The CDR3 nucleotides are TGTGCCAGCAGCCAAGATAGAGGCATGAACACTGAAGCTTTCTTT.

The chain employs TRBV10-3 and TRBJ2-3, with D unresolved. The CDR3 extends over 15 amino acids. With 3 bases removed from V and 0 bases from J, the gap between germline ends came to 10 bases. CDR1 and CDR2 from the germline V gene are ENHRY and SYGVKD. The CDR3 bases are TGTGCCATCAGTGACGTTCAAACTAGCACAGATACGCAGTATTTT. Encoded protein: CAISDVQTSTDTQYF.

V usage is TRBV4-3 and J usage is TRBJ2-1, with D tentatively TRBD1 or TRBD2 (6 bases each). Between the trimmed V and J ends, which lost 0 bases and 7 bases, there was a span of 13 bases. Germline V gene sequence: CDR1 LGHNA, CDR2 YSLEER. This CDR3 is 15 amino acids long. This chain's CDR3 is CASSQDRRGANEQFF. CDR3 DNA: TGCGCCAGCAGCCAAGATAGAAGGGGGGCGAATGAGCAGTTCTTC.

The table lists this clonotype with a few counts. This chain's CDR3 is CASSLDRDWDSPLHF. The CDR3 coding sequence is TGTGCCAGCAGCCTAGACAGGGATTGGGATTCACCCCTCCACTTT. The chain has TRBV7-2 and TRBJ1-6, with 7 bases lining up with TRBD1. Germline assignment: CDR1 SGHTA and CDR2 FQGNSA. V lost 5 bases to trimming and J lost 8 bases; unmatched junction nucleotides: 9. The CDR3 runs 15 residues.

This clonotype occurred a few times. The chain carries TRBV29-1 and TRBJ2-5, with TRBD1 identical over 8 bases. The V gene's germline CDR1 is SQVTM and CDR2 ANQGSEA. This CDR3 spans 12 amino acids. V gave up 6 bases and J gave up 5 bases; unmatched junction bases: 5. The CDR3 coding sequence is TGCAGCGTCCCCAGGGGGCAGGAGACCCAGTACTTC. Translation: CSVPRGQETQYF.

This sequence joins TRBV7-9 and TRBJ1-4, with a weak D call TRBD1 (5 bases). V lost 3 bases and J lost 8, with 13 bases in between. This CDR3 region has 14 residues. Germline values: CDR1 SEHNR, CDR2 FQNEAQ (reference sequence). CDR3 residues: CASSFPGPGEKLFF. The CDR3, as DNA: TGTGCCAGCAGCTTTCCGGGGCCGGGGGAAAAACTGTTTTTT. Using reference TRBV7-9 and TRBJ1-4 for the parts outside the CDR3, the full variable domain is DTGVSQNPRHKITKRGQNVTFRCDPISEHNRLYWYRQTLGQGPEFLTYFQNEAQLEKSRLLSDRFSAERPKGSFSTLEIQRTEQGDSAMYLCASSFPGPGEKLFFGSGTQLSVL.

This clonotype came up a few times. The rearrangement uses TRBV12-3 or TRBV12-4 and TRBJ2-4, with D uncertain. This CDR3 is built from 16 residues. The ends were cut back, 2 bases at V and 2 bases at J, with 13 bases in the middle. Here the CDR3 reads CASSLPLQESKNIQYF. In DNA, the CDR3 is TGTGCCAGCAGTTTACCCCTCCAAGAGTCCAAAAACATTCAGTACTTC.

This chain uses TRBV12-3 or TRBV12-4 with TRBJ1-5; D is possibly TRBD1 (5 bases). This CDR3 comprises 13 residues. V dropped 2 bases and J dropped 6 bases, with 8 bases sitting between them. CDR3 protein: CASSLPGPQPQHF. CDR3 in DNA: TGTGCCAGCAGTTTACCGGGGCCTCAGCCCCAGCATTTT.

The chain combines TRBV4-1 with TRBJ2-5, with D unclear. Germline V lookup: CDR1 MGHRA, CDR2 YSYEKL. Trimming cost V 1 base and J 5 bases, with 17 bases left between them. CDR3 size: 16 residues. The CDR3 here is CASSQAFVGLIETQYF. DNA for the CDR3: TGCGCCAGCAGCCAAGCGTTTGTGGGTCTCATTGAGACCCAGTACTTC.

This clonotype was seen ten or more times. V usage is TRBV4-1 and J usage is TRBJ2-1, with 8 positions matching TRBD2. Germline values: CDR1 MGHRA, CDR2 YSYEKL. The CDR3 is made up of 15 amino acids. The junction had 9 bases not matched to a gene; V was cut back by 3 bases and J by 8 bases. This CDR3 is CASSHYGGAWDEQFF. DNA of the CDR3: TGCGCCAGCAGCCACTACGGGGGGGCGTGGGATGAGCAGTTCTTC.

The V gene is TRBV27, the J gene TRBJ1-2; D may be TRBD1 (5 bases). Germline assignment: CDR1 MNHEY and CDR2 SMNVEV (reference sequence). CDR3 length equals 15 residues. V was trimmed by 1 base and J by 0 bases, leaving 9 bases between them. CDR3 in amino acids: CASSLYGGANYGYTF. The CDR3 DNA reads TGTGCCAGCAGTTTATACGGGGGAGCTAACTATGGCTACACCTTC.

There are many counts of this clonotype. The chain recombines TRBV29-1 with TRBJ2-1; D perhaps matches TRBD2 (6 bases). Germline V lookup: CDR1 SQVTM, CDR2 ANQGSEA. The CDR3 length is 12 residues. With 7 bases removed from V and 3 bases from J, the gap between germline ends came to 10 bases. In nucleotides, the CDR3 is TGCAGCGCCGTCGGGGGCTACAATGAGCAGTTCTTC. Translating it yields CSAVGGYNEQFF.

This clonotype was seen more than once but under ten times. The genes are TRBV6-2 or TRBV6-3 and TRBJ2-7; D perhaps matches TRBD2 (5 bases). Germline V gene sequence: CDR1 MNHEY, CDR2 SVGEGT. This CDR3 is built from 14 residues. Trimming cost V 5 bases and J 7 bases, with 18 bases left between them. This chain's CDR3 is CASSLGRAPGEQYV. CDR3 nucleotides: TGTGCCAGCAGTCTCGGACGGGCCCCGGGGGAGCAGTACGTC.

This clonotype has more than one count but fewer than ten. CDR3 protein: CSVVHGSSVGYTF. DNA of the CDR3: TGCAGCGTTGTCCACGGCAGCAGTGTCGGCTACACCTTC. J is TRBJ1-2 and V is TRBV29-1; D gene uncertain. Looked up from germline, CDR1 is SQVTM and CDR2 is ANQGSEA. The CDR3 has 13 residues. Trimming pared 4 bases from V and 8 bases from J, leaving 17 bases between.

The chain has TRBV7-9 and TRBJ2-7, with 9 positions matching TRBD1. The V gene end was trimmed by 5 bases and the J gene end by 4 bases; junction bases not matched to a gene: 18. Germline lookup yields CDR1 SEHNR and CDR2 FQNEAQ (reference sequence). CDR3 size: 18 residues. The CDR3: CASSVRNPGQGRGYEQYV. CDR3 nucleotide sequence: TGTGCCAGCAGCGTCCGAAATCCCGGACAGGGGCGAGGTTACGAGCAGTACGTC.

This clonotype was detected many times. This chain uses TRBV7-2 with TRBJ2-5; 8 bases are shared with TRBD2. The junction had 12 bases not matched to a gene; V was cut back by 7 bases and J by 8 bases. This CDR3 has 14 residues. In germline, CDR1 is SGHTA, CDR2 FQGNSA. This chain's CDR3 is CASTIGGGRVTQYF. The CDR3 nucleotides are TGTGCCAGCACCATTGGCGGGGGGCGGGTTACCCAGTACTTC.

The rearrangement uses TRBV27 and TRBJ1-2; D might be TRBD1 (6 bases). V was trimmed by 5 bases and J by 3 bases, leaving 16 bases between them. The V gene's germline CDR1 is MNHEY and CDR2 SMNVEV (reference sequence). The CDR3 length is 15 residues. The CDR3 nucleotides are TGTGCCAGCAGTCCCCTGGGAGGGGGGGACTATGGCTACACCTTC. This encodes CASSPLGGGDYGYTF.

This rearrangement joins TRBV11-3 to TRBJ2-2, with D perhaps being TRBD1 or TRBD2 (5 bases each). V gave up 5 bases and J gave up 3 bases, with 10 bases separating them. The CDR3 is made up of 14 amino acids. Looked up from germline, CDR1 is SGHNT and CDR2 is YENEEA. The CDR3 bases are TGTGCCAGCAGCGAGGGGTGGGACACCGGGGAGCTGTTTTTT. Translation gives CASSEGWDTGELFF.

This clonotype was counted a few times. The chain couples TRBV30 to TRBJ2-3, with 7 bases lining up with TRBD2. The V segment lost 1 base and the J segment 3 bases; nucleotides outside the gene matches: 4. Germline CDR1 is GTSNPN and CDR2 is SVGIG (reference sequence). CDR3 size: 14 residues. CDR3 sequence reads: CAWSGLASTDTQYF. CDR3 coding DNA: TGTGCCTGGAGTGGACTAGCATCTACAGATACGCAGTATTTT.

The rearrangement links TRBV12-3 or TRBV12-4 to TRBJ1-2; D call uncertain. Trimming took off 9 bases at V and 6 bases at J, with 17 bases between the two ends. The CDR3 runs to 13 residues. CDR3 sequence: CASKMSRVNGYTF. The CDR3 bases are TGTGCCAGTAAAATGTCTAGGGTGAATGGCTACACCTTC.

This clonotype was recorded many times. This chain links TRBV7-2 with TRBJ2-3; 10 bases line up with TRBD2. Trimming cost V 10 bases and J 1 base; bases outside gene matches: 23. Germline V lookup: CDR1 SGHTA, CDR2 FQGNSA. This CDR3 has 20 residues. The CDR3 bases are TGTGCCACCCCAGGCGGAACCGGGGAGCGGGGGGGCATGGGCACAGATACGCAGTATTTT. Translation gives CATPGGTGERGGMGTDTQYF.

This clonotype was recorded a few times. The rearrangement uses TRBV7-2 and TRBJ2-5; D uncertain. Looked up from germline, CDR1 is SGHTA and CDR2 is FQGNSA. V lost 2 bases and J lost 5, with 9 bases in between. The CDR3 runs to 13 residues. The DNA for the CDR3 is TGTGCCAGCAGCTTAATATTCGGGGAGACCCAGTACTTC. Amino acids: CASSLIFGETQYF.

The V call is TRBV6-2 or TRBV6-3, the J call TRBJ1-2; D is undetermined. Germline values: CDR1 MNHEY, CDR2 SVGEGT. The CDR3 has 13 residues. The V end was cut by 5 bases, the J end by 4 bases, with 11 bases between. The CDR3 region has the DNA TGTGCCAGCAGTCCCGGGAGGATCTATGGCTACACCTTC. Protein: CASSPGRIYGYTF.